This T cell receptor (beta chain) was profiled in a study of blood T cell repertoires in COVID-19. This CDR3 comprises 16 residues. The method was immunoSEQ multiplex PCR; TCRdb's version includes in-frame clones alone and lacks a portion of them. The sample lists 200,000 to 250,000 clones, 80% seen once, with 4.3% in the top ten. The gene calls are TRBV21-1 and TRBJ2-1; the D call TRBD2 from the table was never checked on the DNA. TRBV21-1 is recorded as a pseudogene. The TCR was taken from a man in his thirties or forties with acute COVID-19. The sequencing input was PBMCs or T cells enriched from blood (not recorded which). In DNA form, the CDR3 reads TGTGCCAGCAGCAAACTCCCCGACGAGGTGTACAATGAGCAGTTCTTC. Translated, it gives CASSKLPDEVYNEQFF.